Below are 13 T cell receptor beta chains sequenced from a single sample in a study of beta chain features in type 1 diabetes. Regarding the study as a whole: People with Type 1 diabetes carried modestly yet significantly shorter TCRB CDR3s in all four CD4+ subsets.

Reverse transcribing all isolated RNA meant expressed TCRB transcripts were sequenced. This table comes from immunoSEQ multiplex PCR, and its TCRdb copy is limited to in-frame clones, with some not included. This table holds 300,000 to 400,000 clones, approximately 12% found once. These TCRs are of unknown antigen specificity. Sequenced sample: naive CD4+ T cells from blood. The receptors shown here come from a young woman with type 1 diabetes.

CDR3 in amino acids: CAWSPYPGGYEQYF. CDR3 nucleotides: TGTGCCTGGAGTCCTTATCCGGGAGGGTACGAGCAGTACTTC. V gene TRBV30 combines with J gene TRBJ2-7, with 8 nucleotides matching TRBD2. Germline-derived CDR1 and CDR2 are GTSNPN and SVGIG (reference sequence). V shed 2 bases and J 4 bases; nucleotides not matched to a gene: 7. The CDR3 has 14 residues.

This clone turned up a few times. The chain combines TRBV4-3 with TRBJ2-1; 8 bases are a match to TRBD2. There are 18 residues in the CDR3. Germline loops: CDR1 LGHNA, CDR2 YSLEER. The junction had 7 bases not matched to a gene; V was cut back by 0 bases and J by 0 bases. The CDR3 sequence is CASSQDFGGLASYNEQFF. As DNA, the CDR3 is TGCGCCAGCAGCCAAGATTTCGGCGGACTAGCCTCCTACAATGAGCAGTTCTTC.

The V and J genes are TRBV20-1 and TRBJ1-1, with a tentative D call TRBD1 (6 bases). V lost 5 bases, J lost 8 bases, and 12 bases lay in between. This CDR3 comprises 11 residues. Germline assignment: CDR1 DFQATT and CDR2 SNEGSKA (reference sequence). For the CDR3, the DNA is TGCAGTGCTGTTGGACAGCTGGAAGCTTTCTTT. Its translation is CSAVGQLEAFF.

This clone turned up a few times. The chain joins TRBV10-3 to TRBJ1-1; D might be TRBD1 (5 bases). Germline assignment: CDR1 ENHRY and CDR2 SYGVKD. V shed 8 bases and J shed 1 base, with 11 bases lying between them. The CDR3 runs to 13 residues. The CDR3 spells CAIAPTGNTEAFF. In DNA, the CDR3 is TGTGCCATCGCCCCAACAGGGAACACTGAAGCTTTCTTT.

V usage is TRBV19 and J usage is TRBJ2-1; TRBD1 aligns across 7 bases. CDR1 is LNHDA and CDR2 is SQIVND in the germline V gene (reference sequence). The V and J ends lost 4 bases and 0 bases, in that order; junction bases with no gene match: 3. The CDR3 contains 15 residues. The CDR3 nucleotides are TGTGCCAGTAGTAGCCGGGACAGCTCCTACAATGAGCAGTTCTTC. Translating it yields CASSSRDSSYNEQFF.

The J gene is TRBJ1-2, the V gene TRBV6-1; D remains unclear. The V end was cut by 0 bases, the J end by 8 bases, with 16 bases between. Per the germline V gene, CDR1 is MNHNS and CDR2 is SASEGT. The CDR3 is 15 residues long. The CDR3 loop is CASSEAPRPRPGYTF. CDR3 DNA sequence: TGTGCCAGCAGTGAAGCCCCCCGACCTAGGCCCGGCTACACCTTC.

This clone occurred a few times. The gene calls are TRBV4-1 and TRBJ1-1, with D unresolved. Germline CDR1 MGHRA, CDR2 YSYEKL. V was pared by 0 bases and J by 3 bases, with 20 bases between. The CDR3 length is 18 residues. CDR3 residues: CASSQESGGWRGDTEAFF. Here the CDR3 DNA reads TGCGCCAGCAGCCAAGAAAGCGGTGGTTGGCGTGGGGACACTGAAGCTTTCTTT.

DNA for the CDR3: TGTGCCACCAGCAGAGTGCCCATACACAGGGGAGATGGCTACACCTTC. Protein sequence: CATSRVPIHRGDGYTF. The genes are TRBV15 and TRBJ1-2, with 7 bases matching TRBD1. Germline-derived CDR1 and CDR2 are LNHNV and YYDKDF (reference sequence). The CDR3 totals 16 residues. Trimming cost V 1 base and J 6 bases; bases outside gene matches: 11.

The J gene is TRBJ2-3, the V gene TRBV5-4; D remains unclear. V was shortened by 1 base and J by 0 bases, with 12 bases between the two germline ends. There are 16 residues in the CDR3. The germline V gene has CDR1 SGHNT and CDR2 YYREEE (reference sequence). The CDR3 coding sequence is TGTGCCAGCAGCTTGACAGCAACCCGTAGCACAGATACGCAGTATTTT. Its translation: CASSLTATRSTDTQYF.

A few counts support this clone. The rearrangement joins TRBV10-3 to TRBJ2-3; 8 bases align to TRBD1. In germline, CDR1 is ENHRY, CDR2 SYGVKD. This CDR3 contains 12 residues. Germline trimming cut 10 bases from V and 3 bases from J; bases unmatched to any gene: 3. CDR3 sequence (DNA): TGTGCCACGGGACAGGTTACAGATACGCAGTATTTT. Amino acids: CATGQVTDTQYF.

The rearrangement joins TRBV5-1 to TRBJ2-7, with 7 bases matching TRBD2. CDR3 length equals 15 residues. Trimming removed 4 bases from V and 6 bases from J; junction bases left unmatched: 13. CDR1 and CDR2 from the germline V gene are SGHRS and YFSETQ. CDR3 nucleotide sequence: TGCGCCAGCAGCACAACGGGGGGTGTCTTGCTCGAGCAGTACTTC. Its protein is CASSTTGGVLLEQYF.

The CDR3 region has the DNA TGTGCCAGCTCACCAGGGTGGGGACAGGGGCGCTACGAGCAGTACTTC. Residues: CASSPGWGQGRYEQYF. This chain links TRBV18 with TRBJ2-7; 10 bases match TRBD1. V lost 2 bases and J lost 3; bases outside the gene matches: 7. Per germline, CDR1 KGHSH and CDR2 LQKENI. There are 16 residues in the CDR3.

The chain carries TRBV25-1 and TRBJ1-1, with 7 bases identical to TRBD1. The germline V gene encodes CDR1 MGHDK and CDR2 SYGVNS. The CDR3 covers 15 residues. V dropped 7 bases and J dropped 1; count of bases not matched to a gene: 9. The CDR3 nucleotides are TGTGCCAGCACTACGGGACAGTTTACGAACACTGAAGCTTTCTTT. The encoded protein is CASTTGQFTNTEAFF.